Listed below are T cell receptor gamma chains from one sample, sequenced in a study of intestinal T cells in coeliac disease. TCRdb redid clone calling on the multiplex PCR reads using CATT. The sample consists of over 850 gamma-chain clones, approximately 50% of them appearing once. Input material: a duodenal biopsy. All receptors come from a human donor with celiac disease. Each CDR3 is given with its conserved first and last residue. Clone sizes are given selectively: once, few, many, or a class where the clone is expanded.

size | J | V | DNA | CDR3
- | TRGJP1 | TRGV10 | TGTGCTGCGTGGACCTACTATAGGGGCACTGGTTGGTTCAAGATATTT | CAAWTYYRGTGWFKIF
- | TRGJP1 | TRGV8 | TGTGCCACCTGGGATAGGCCTGTAGTACCAACTGGTTGGTTCAAGATATTT | CATWDRPVVPTGWFKIF
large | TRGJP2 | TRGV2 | TGTGCCACCTGGGACGGGCGGAATAGTAGTGATTGGATCAAGACGTTT | CATWDGRNSSDWIKTF
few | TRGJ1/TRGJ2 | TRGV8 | TGTGCACCGGGGAGGATTTATTATAAGAAACTCTTT | CAPGRIYYKKLF
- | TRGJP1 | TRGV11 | TGTGCCTGCTGGATTAGGCAAGTGAAGTTCTGTTGGTTCAAGATATTT | CACWIRQVKFCWFKIF
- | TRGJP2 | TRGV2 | TGTGCCACGAACTATAGTAGTGATTGGATCAAGACGTTT | CATNYSSDWIKTF
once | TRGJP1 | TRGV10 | TGTGCTGCGTGGGATGTGAGGTGCGGCACTGGTTGGTTCAAGATATTT | CAAWDVRCGTGWFKIF
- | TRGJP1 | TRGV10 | TGTGCTGCGGGGAGGGACACTGGTTGGTTCAAGATATTT | CAAGRDTGWFKIF
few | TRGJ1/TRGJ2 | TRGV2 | TGTGCCACAAAGGATTATTATAAGAAACTCTTT | CATKDYYKKLF
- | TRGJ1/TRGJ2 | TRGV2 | TGTGCCACCTGGGACGGGCCCCCTCCTGGGAAGAAACTCTTT | CATWDGPPPGKKLF
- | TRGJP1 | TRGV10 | TGTGCTGCGTGGGATAGGGTATGTTGGTTCAAGATATTT | CAAWDRVCWFKIF
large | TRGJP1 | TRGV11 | TGTGCCTGCTGGCTCAATACCACTGGTTGGTTCAAGATATTT | CACWLNTTGWFKIF
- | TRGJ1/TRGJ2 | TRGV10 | TGTGCTACTGTGGGTTATAAGAAACTCTTT | CATVGYKKLF
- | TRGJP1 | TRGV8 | TGTGCCACCTGGGTTGTCTACACCCCGCCCCGTTATACCACTGGTTGGTTCAAGATATTT | CATWVVYTPPRYTTGWFKIF
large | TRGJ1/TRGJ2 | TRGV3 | TGTGCCACCTGGGACAGGTCGGGGGGTTATTATAAGAAACTCTTT | CATWDRSGGYYKKLF
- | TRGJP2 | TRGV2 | TGTGCCACCTGGGACGCGGCGGATAGTAGTGATTGGATCAAGACGTTT | CATWDAADSSDWIKTF
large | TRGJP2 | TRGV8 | TGTGCCACCTGGGATGGGTCAGATTGGATCAAGACGTTT | CATWDGSDWIKTF
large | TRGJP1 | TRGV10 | TGTGCTGCGTGGGATACCACTGGTTGGTTCAAGATATTT | CAAWDTTGWFKIF
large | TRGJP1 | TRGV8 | TGTGCCAGCTCGGGGAATACCACTGGTTGGTTCAAGATATTT | CASSGNTTGWFKIF
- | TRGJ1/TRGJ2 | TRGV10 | TGTGCTGCGGGAATTATTTATAAGAAACTCTTT | CAAGIIYKKLF
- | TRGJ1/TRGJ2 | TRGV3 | TGTGCCACCTGGGACAGGCATCAATTATATAAGAAACTCTTT | CATWDRHQLYKKLF
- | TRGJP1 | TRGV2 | TGTGCCACCTGGGACGGCGGCGATCAGAATACCACTGGTTGGTTCAAGATATTT | CATWDGGDQNTTGWFKIF
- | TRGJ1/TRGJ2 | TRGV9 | TGTGCTTGTGGGAGGCAAAAGAAACTCTTT | CACGRQKKLF
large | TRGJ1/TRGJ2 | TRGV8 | TGTGCCACCTGGGTCCGGAATTATTATAAGAAACTCTTT | CATWVRNYYKKLF
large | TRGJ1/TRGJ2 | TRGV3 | TGTGCCACCTGGGAGGGGATTAAGAAACTCTTT | CATWEGIKKLF
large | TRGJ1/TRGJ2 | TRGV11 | TGTGCCTGCTGGATTAGCCTGAATTATTATAAGAAACTCTTT | CACWISLNYYKKLF
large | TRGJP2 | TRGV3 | TGTGCCACCTGGGACTTTGAGGGGATTAGTGATTGGATCAAGACGTTT | CATWDFEGISDWIKTF
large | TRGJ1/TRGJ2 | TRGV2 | TGTGCCACCTGGGACGGGCCTGAGTTAGGGGATTATTATAAGAAACTCTTT | CATWDGPELGDYYKKLF
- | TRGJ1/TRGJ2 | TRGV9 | TGTGCCGTTGTGGGGGTTCATTATAAGAAACTCTTT | CAVVGVHYKKLF
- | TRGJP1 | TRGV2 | TGTGCCACCTGGGTTCTATTGGGGACCACTGGTTGGTTCAAGATATTT | CATWVLLGTTGWFKIF
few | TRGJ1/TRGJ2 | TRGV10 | TGTGCTGCGTGGGATGGCATCGAGAAACTCTTT | CAAWDGIEKLF
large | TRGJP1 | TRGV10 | TGTGCTGCGTGGGATCGCACCACTGGTTGGTTCAAGATATTT | CAAWDRTTGWFKIF
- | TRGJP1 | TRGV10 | TGTGCTGCGTGGGATTGCGTTGGTTGGTTCAAGATATTT | CAAWDCVGWFKIF
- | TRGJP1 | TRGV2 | TGTGCCACCTGGACGTCCAATTCACTTGGTTGGTTCAAGATATTT | CATWTSNSLGWFKIF
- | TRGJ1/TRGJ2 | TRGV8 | TGTGCACCTGGGATAGTTTATTATAAGAAACTCTTT | CAPGIVYYKKLF
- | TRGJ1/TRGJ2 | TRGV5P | TGTGCCACCTGGGGGCATGCCTATTATAAGAAACTCTTT | CATWGHAYYKKLF
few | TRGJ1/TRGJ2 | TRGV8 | TGTGCCACCTGGGATCCCTTTAAGAAACTCTTT | CATWDPFKKLF
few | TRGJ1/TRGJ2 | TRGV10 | TGTGCAGTTATGAATTTTTTTGATAAGAAACTCTTT | CAVMNFFDKKLF
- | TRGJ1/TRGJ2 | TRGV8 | TGTGCACCTGGGGTCTCGAATTATTATAAGAAACTCTTT | CAPGVSNYYKKLF
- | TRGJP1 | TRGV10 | TGTGCTGCGTGGGGTTCCTCTCTCACTGGTTGGTTCAAGATATTT | CAAWGSSLTGWFKIF
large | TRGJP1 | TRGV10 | TGTGCTGCGTGCCGTTGGTTCAAGATATTT | CAACRWFKIF
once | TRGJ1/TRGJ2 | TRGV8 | TGTGCCACTGGGTTCTGGGGGAACTATTATAAGAAACTCTTT | CATGFWGNYYKKLF
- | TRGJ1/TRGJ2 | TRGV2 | TGTGCCACCTGGGACGGGCCTAAACTCTTT | CATWDGPKLF